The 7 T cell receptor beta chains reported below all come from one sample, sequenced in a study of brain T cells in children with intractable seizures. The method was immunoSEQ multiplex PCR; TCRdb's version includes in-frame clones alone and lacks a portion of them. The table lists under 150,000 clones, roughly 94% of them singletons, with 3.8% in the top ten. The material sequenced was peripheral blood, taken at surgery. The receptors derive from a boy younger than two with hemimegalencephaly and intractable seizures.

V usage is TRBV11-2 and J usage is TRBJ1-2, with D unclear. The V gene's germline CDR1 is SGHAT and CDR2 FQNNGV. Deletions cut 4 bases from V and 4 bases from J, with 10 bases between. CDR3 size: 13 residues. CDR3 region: CASSSGSVYGYTF. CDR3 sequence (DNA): TGTGCCAGCAGCTCCGGGTCGGTCTATGGCTACACCTTC.

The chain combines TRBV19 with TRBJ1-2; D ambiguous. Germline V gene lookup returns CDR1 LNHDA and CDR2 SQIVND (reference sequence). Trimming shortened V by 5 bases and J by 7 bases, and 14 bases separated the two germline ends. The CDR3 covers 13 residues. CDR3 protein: CASSPTRKPGYTF. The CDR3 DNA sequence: TGTGCCAGTAGTCCGACGAGGAAGCCTGGCTACACCTTC.

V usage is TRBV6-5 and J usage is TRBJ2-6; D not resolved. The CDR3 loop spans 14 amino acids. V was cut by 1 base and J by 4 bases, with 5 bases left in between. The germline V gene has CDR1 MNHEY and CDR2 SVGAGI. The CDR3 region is CASSYLGGANVLTF. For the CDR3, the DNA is TGTGCCAGCAGTTACTTGGGGGGGGCCAACGTCCTGACTTTC.

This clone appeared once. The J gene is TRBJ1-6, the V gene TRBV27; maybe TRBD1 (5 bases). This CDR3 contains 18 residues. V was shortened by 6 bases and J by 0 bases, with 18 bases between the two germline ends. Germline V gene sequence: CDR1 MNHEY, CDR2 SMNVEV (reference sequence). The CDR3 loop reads CASSQTGGQGSYNSPLHF. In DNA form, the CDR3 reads TGTGCCAGCAGCCAGACCGGAGGGCAGGGCTCCTATAATTCACCCCTCCACTTT.

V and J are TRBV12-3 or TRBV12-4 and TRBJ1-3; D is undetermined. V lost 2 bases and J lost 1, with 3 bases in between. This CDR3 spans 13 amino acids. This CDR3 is CASSLRSGNTIYF. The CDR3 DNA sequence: TGTGCCAGCAGTTTAAGGTCTGGAAACACCATATATTTT.

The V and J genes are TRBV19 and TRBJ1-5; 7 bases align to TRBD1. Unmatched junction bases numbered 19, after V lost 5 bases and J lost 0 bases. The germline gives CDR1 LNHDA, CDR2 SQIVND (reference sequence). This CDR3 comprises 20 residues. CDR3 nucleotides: TGTGCCAGTAGTCCACCCGAACTCAGACAGGGACTCGATAGCAATCAGCCCCAGCATTTT. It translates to CASSPPELRQGLDSNQPQHF.

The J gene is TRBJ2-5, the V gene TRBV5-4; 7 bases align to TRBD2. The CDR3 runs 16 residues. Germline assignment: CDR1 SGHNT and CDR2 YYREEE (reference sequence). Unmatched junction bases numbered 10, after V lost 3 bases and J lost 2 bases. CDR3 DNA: TGTGCCAGCAGCTCGACCTGGCGCGGGGGACAAGAGACCCAGTACTTC. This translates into CASSSTWRGGQETQYF.